This T cell receptor (beta chain) was profiled in a study of blood T cell repertoires in COVID-19 (dated by TCRdb to 2020 to 2021). With regard to the full study: Collaborator samples came from the United States, Italy and Spain and covered acute and convalescent phases of COVID-19. The material from the prospective study consisted of cDNA or gDNA derived from T cells, B-cell-depleted T cells, or PBMCs. Deeply sampled blood TCRbeta repertoires from subjects exposed to, actively infected with, or recovered from COVID-19 were included in the dataset. A freely available public database, intended as a resource for researchers studying the immune response to SARS-CoV-2, is where the repertoires were released. Samples came from the ongoing ImmuneRACE study (first 160 participants) plus 1,254 subjects from 6 global collaborators. Sample metadata almost always included a de-identified subject ID, COVID-19 status, age in years and sex. Where available, HLA class I and class II types were obtained from metadata supplied by the sample provider rather than from assay-based typing. Results and caveats for the whole study, not just this receptor: The quantity of clinical and demographic metadata differed by source and by participant and was supplied without curation.

The immunoSEQ Assay, a bias-controlled multiplex PCR, was used to amplify TCRbeta CDR3 regions from genomic DNA. Per the authors' processing: The number of nucleated cells in each sample was estimated from the amplification of reference gene primers within the assay. Sequence reads were collapsed and filtered to measure the absolute abundance of every unique TCRbeta CDR3 rearrangement. For each sample, productive Simpson clonality was calculated by taking the square root of Simpson's diversity index across productive rearrangements. TCRdb holds this immuneACCESS table with in-frame rearrangements only. Some clones are missing; in checked studies, unresolved V genes explain under half, and the rest has no known cause. V, J and clone size are those of that table, while D and trimming were read from the DNA. The sample table holds around 30,000 clones, of which 60% to 80% were seen once. Jointly, the top ten make up 6.5% to 10% of the sample.

A remark on this clone: This receptor's antigen is unknown. One base away there is no much larger clone; base qualities are not given.

Via the germline V gene, CDR1 is MDHEN and CDR2 SYDVKM. Its CDR3 holds 15 amino acids, cysteine through phenylalanine. Of the read, only the CDR3 DNA is kept; its 45 bases are in frame from base 1. Trimmed from V: 6 bases; trimmed from J: 3 bases; junction bases lacking a gene match: 7. Collaborating institutions collected whole blood in K2EDTA tubes following their own protocols. Collaborator samples were shipped for TCRbeta analysis as frozen whole blood, isolated PBMCs, or DNA extracted from either sample type. This TCR derives from an older woman with active or convalescent COVID-19. The chain was built from TRBV28 and TRBJ1-2, and TRBD1 matches 10 of the central bases. Sequencing used peripheral blood. The bases are TGTGCCAGCAGCGGGACCGGGACAGGGGACTATGGCTACACCTTC. It specifies CASSGTGTGDYGYTF.